The rows below give T cell receptor beta chains drawn from one sample of a study of cytomegalovirus exposure and HLA in healthy donors. TCRdb's copy holds only in-frame clones and misses some; the assay was immunoSEQ multiplex PCR. The table records tens of thousands of clones, roughly 80% of them present only once. Sequencing was carried out using PBMCs. Receptor source: a woman between 45 and 60 years old in good health and CMV-seropositive. Each CDR3 is given with its conserved first and last residue. D genes are given only for firm matches. The size entry is marked missing in some rows and otherwise reads once, few, many or a size class.

NA	TRBV6-5	TRBJ1-1	TRBD1	TGTGCCAGCAGTCAAGGAGGGACAGCGAACACTGAAGCTTTCTTT	CASSQGGTANTEAFF
NA	TRBV23-1	TRBJ2-7	TRBD1	TGCGCCAGCAGTCCAGACAGGGCTCCCTTC	CASSPDRAPF
NA	TRBV11-3	TRBJ2-2	NA	TGTGCCAGCAGCTTAGATCCCAGCGGGGAGCTGTTTTTT	CASSLDPSGELFF
NA	TRBV5-6	TRBJ2-7	TRBD2	TGTGCCAGCAGCTTGGGAGCCGGGACTAGTTACGAGCAGTACTTC	CASSLGAGTSYEQYF
once	TRBV9	TRBJ2-5	NA	TGTGCCAGCAGCCCCCGCTCCGCGGACACTAAGCGACAAGAGACCCAGTACTTC	CASSPRSADTKRQETQYF
NA	TRBV28	TRBJ2-5	NA	TGTGCCAGCAGAAAACAGGGTGAAGAGACCCAGTACTTC	CASRKQGEETQYF
NA	TRBV15	TRBJ1-5	TRBD1	TGTGCCACCAGCAGAGACGCCGGGACAGGGGCTCAGCCCCAGCATTTT	CATSRDAGTGAQPQHF
NA	TRBV29-1	TRBJ1-1	NA	TGCAGCGTTGAAAAATTGGGCTTTGAAGCTTTCTTT	CSVEKLGFEAFF
NA	TRBV7-9	TRBJ1-1	NA	TGTGCCAGCAGCTTAGCTGGGGGGGCTGAAGCTTTCTTT	CASSLAGGAEAFF
NA	TRBV29-1	TRBJ2-1	NA	TGCAGCGTTGGCGCTTACCGCGTCCACTACAATGAGCAGTTCTTC	CSVGAYRVHYNEQFF
NA	TRBV5-1	TRBJ2-1	TRBD2	TGCGCCAGCAGCTTGTTGCCTAGCGGGAATTTTGAGCAGTTCTTC	CASSLLPSGNFEQFF
NA	TRBV30	TRBJ2-1	TRBD2	TGTGCCTGGAGCACTAGCGGGAGTGGGATGCAGTTCTTC	CAWSTSGSGMQFF
NA	TRBV6-1	TRBJ2-3	TRBD1	TGTGCCAGCAGTGAAGGGACAGGGCCCGCAGATACGCAGTATTTT	CASSEGTGPADTQYF
few	TRBV19	TRBJ2-1	TRBD2	TGTGCCAGTAACGCTGGGGCGGGAGGGCCCCATGAGCAGTTCTTC	CASNAGAGGPHEQFF
NA	TRBV30	TRBJ1-1	NA	TGTGCCTGGACCGTTCCCGGGAAGAACACTGAAGCTTTCTTT	CAWTVPGKNTEAFF
NA	TRBV5-8	TRBJ2-3	NA	TGTGCCAGCATCTACCCCAACACAGATACGCAGTATTTT	CASIYPNTDTQYF